The 12 T cell receptor beta chains below all came from one sample that was sequenced in a study of cytomegalovirus exposure and HLA in healthy donors. 60 Vbeta and 13 Jbeta primers were used in PCR. The table came from immunoSEQ multiplex PCR; TCRdb's copy has only in-frame clones and leaves some out. The listing contains 200,000 to 250,000 clones. Sequenced material: PBMCs. Receptors were obtained from a woman aged 25 to 39 in good health and CMV-seropositive.

J is TRBJ2-3 and V is TRBV6-5, with TRBD2 as a possible D gene (5 bases). Germline V lookup: CDR1 MNHEY, CDR2 SVGAGI. The germline V and J ends were trimmed by 4 bases and 6 bases, with 11 bases remaining between them. The CDR3 covers 13 residues. CDR3 sequence (DNA): TGTGCCAGCAGTTTCCCGACGGGGGATACGCAGTATTTT. It yields the protein CASSFPTGDTQYF.

J is TRBJ1-1 and V is TRBV10-3; 7 nucleotides line up with TRBD1. Germline CDR1 reads ENHRY; CDR2 reads SYGVKD. The CDR3 is 16 amino acids. V was clipped by 7 bases and J by 0 bases; unmatched bases: 11. The CDR3 DNA sequence: TGTGCCATCACCCCAGGGGGGCGCGTAATGAACACTGAAGCTTTCTTT. As protein: CAITPGGRVMNTEAFF.

The V and J genes are TRBV4-3 and TRBJ2-2; the match to TRBD2 covers 8 bases. From germline, CDR1 is LGHNA and CDR2 YSLEER. Germline trimming cut 0 bases from V and 7 bases from J; bases unmatched to any gene: 10. The CDR3 runs 17 residues. The CDR3 DNA reads as TGCGCCAGCAGCCAAGAACAAGATAGCGGGATGGGCGGGGAGCTGTTTTTT. This encodes CASSQEQDSGMGGELFF.

The chain joins TRBV6-5 to TRBJ2-5; 8 positions match TRBD1. The DNA end favors TRBJ2-7, so the J call may be wrong. Germline CDR1 reads MNHEY; CDR2 reads SVGAGI. The CDR3 length is 12 residues. The CDR3 is CASRDRSYEQYF. In DNA, the CDR3 is TGTGCCAGCCGGGACAGGTCCTACGAGCAGTACTTC.

The rearrangement joins TRBV10-1 to TRBJ1-6; 7 bases are a match to TRBD1. CDR1 and CDR2 (germline): WNHNN, SYGVQD (reference sequence). J was trimmed by 1 base and V by 4 bases; bases with no gene match: 4. The CDR3 covers 16 residues. CDR3 protein: CASSGKQGSYNSPLHF. The CDR3 coding sequence is TGCGCCAGCAGTGGAAAACAGGGGTCCTATAATTCACCCCTCCACTTT.

The rearrangement uses TRBV6-1 and TRBJ1-6, with D uncertain. Germline CDR1 and CDR2: MNHNS and SASEGT. The CDR3 is 13 residues long. Trimming took off 6 bases at V and 7 bases at J, with 10 bases between the two ends. CDR3 amino acids: CASRDGKNSPLHF. The CDR3 coding sequence is TGTGCCAGCAGGGACGGGAAAAATTCACCCCTCCACTTT.

This chain joins TRBV2 and TRBJ2-5; TRBD2 is a possible D gene (5 bases). The J call may be faulty, since TRBJ2-7 better matches the DNA end. The CDR3 runs 14 residues. In germline, CDR1 is SNHLY, CDR2 FYNNEI. The CDR3 bases are TGTGCCAGCAGTGAGGGCAGACTATCCTACGAGCAGTACTTC. Encoded protein: CASSEGRLSYEQYF.

The gene calls are TRBV28 and TRBJ1-1; 7 bases fit TRBD1. CDR3 length equals 13 residues. The germline gives CDR1 MDHEN, CDR2 SYDVKM. With 10 bases clipped from V and 3 bases from J, the junction kept 8 bases outside the gene matches. This chain's CDR3 is CATLTGSDTEAFF. The CDR3 DNA reads TGTGCCACCCTGACAGGGTCGGACACTGAAGCTTTCTTT.

This chain links TRBV5-1 with TRBJ2-1, with TRBD2 matching over 12 bases. With 0 bases clipped from V and 6 bases from J, the junction kept 1 base outside the gene matches. This CDR3 is 15 amino acids long. In germline, CDR1 is SGHRS, CDR2 YFSETQ. This CDR3 reads CASSLASGGVNEQFF. In DNA, the CDR3 is TGCGCCAGCAGCTTGGCTAGCGGGGGGGTCAATGAGCAGTTCTTC.

V is TRBV7-9 and J is TRBJ1-5, with 7 bases lining up with TRBD1. Unmatched junction bases numbered 9, after V lost 4 bases and J lost 0 bases. The CDR3 runs 17 residues. Germline assignment: CDR1 SEHNR and CDR2 FQNEAQ (reference sequence). DNA for the CDR3: TGTGCCAGCAGCTCAGACCTGACAGGGCTTAGCAATCAGCCCCAGCATTTT. Protein product: CASSSDLTGLSNQPQHF.

The chain combines TRBV5-1 with TRBJ2-3, with D perhaps TRBD1 (7 bases). CDR1 and CDR2 from the germline V gene are SGHRS and YFSETQ. This CDR3 has 15 residues. With 4 bases removed from V and 2 bases from J, the gap between germline ends came to 14 bases. The CDR3 sequence is CASSRGDSHTDTQYF. In nucleotides, the CDR3 is TGCGCCAGCAGCAGGGGGGACAGCCACACAGATACGCAGTATTTT.

The chain carries TRBV10-3 and TRBJ2-7; 8 nucleotides align to TRBD2. The germline gives CDR1 ENHRY, CDR2 SYGVKD. J was trimmed by 0 bases and V by 9 bases; bases with no gene match: 4. The CDR3 runs 13 residues. As DNA, the CDR3 is TGTGCCATGAAACGGGGGGGCTCCTACGAGCAGTACTTC. As protein: CAMKRGGSYEQYF.